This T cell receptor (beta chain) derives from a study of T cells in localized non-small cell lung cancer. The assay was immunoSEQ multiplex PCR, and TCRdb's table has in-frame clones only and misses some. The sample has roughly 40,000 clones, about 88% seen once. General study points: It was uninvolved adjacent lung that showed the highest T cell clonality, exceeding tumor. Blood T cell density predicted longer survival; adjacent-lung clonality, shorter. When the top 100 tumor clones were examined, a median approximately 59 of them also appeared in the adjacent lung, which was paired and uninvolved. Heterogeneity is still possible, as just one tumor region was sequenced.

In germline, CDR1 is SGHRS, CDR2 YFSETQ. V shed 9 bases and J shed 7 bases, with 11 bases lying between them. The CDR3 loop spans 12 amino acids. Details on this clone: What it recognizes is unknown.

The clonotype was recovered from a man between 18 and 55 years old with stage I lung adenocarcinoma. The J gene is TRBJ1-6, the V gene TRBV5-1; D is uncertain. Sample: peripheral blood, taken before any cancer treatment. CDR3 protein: CATHDGNSPLHF. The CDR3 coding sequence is TGCGCCACCCACGACGGAAATTCACCCCTCCACTTT. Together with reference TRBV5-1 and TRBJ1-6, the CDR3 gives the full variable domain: KAGVTQTPRYLIKTRGQQVTLSCSPISGHRSVSWYQQTPGQGLQFLFEYFSETQRNKGNFPGRFSGRQFSNSRSEMNVSTLELGDSALYLCATHDGNSPLHFGNGTRLTVT.